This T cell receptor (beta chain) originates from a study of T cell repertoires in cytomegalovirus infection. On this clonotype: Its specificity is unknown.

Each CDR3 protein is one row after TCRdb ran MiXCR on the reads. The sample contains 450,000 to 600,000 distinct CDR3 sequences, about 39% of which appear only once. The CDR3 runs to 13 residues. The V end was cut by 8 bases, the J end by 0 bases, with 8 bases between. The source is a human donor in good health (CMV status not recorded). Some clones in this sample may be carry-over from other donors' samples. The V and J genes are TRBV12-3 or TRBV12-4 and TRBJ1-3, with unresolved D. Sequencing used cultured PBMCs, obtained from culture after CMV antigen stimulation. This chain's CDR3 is CASFTASGNTIYF. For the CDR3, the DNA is TGTGCCAGCTTCACAGCCTCTGGAAACACCATATATTTT.